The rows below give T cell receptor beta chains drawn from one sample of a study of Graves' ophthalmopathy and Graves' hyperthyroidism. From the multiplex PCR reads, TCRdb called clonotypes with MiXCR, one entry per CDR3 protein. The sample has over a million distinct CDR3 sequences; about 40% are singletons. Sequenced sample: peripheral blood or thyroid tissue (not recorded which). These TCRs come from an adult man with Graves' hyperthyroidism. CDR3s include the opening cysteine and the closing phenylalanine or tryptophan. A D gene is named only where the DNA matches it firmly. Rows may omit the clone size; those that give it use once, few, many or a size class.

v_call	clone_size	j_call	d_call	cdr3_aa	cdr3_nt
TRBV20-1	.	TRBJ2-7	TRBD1	CSARDLGQGAEYEQYF	TGCAGTGCTAGAGATCTTGGGCAGGGGGCCGAGTACGAGCAGTACTTC
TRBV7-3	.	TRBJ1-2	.	CASSFGWASNYGYTF	TGTGCCAGCAGCTTCGGGTGGGCGTCTAACTATGGCTACACCTTC
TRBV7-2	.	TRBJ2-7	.	CASSLGRITNPEQYF	TGTGCCAGCAGCTTAGGGCGTATCACCAATCCGGAGCAGTACTTC
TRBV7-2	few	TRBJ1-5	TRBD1	CASSLVVAPGGASNQPQHF	TGTGCCAGCAGCTTAGTAGTGGCCCCAGGGGGGGCTAGCAATCAGCCCCAGCATTTT
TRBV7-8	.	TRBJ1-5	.	CASTLGPKGRTRDQPQHF	TGTGCCAGCACCTTAGGCCCGAAAGGGAGGACCCGCGATCAGCCCCAGCATTTT
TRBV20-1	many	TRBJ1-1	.	CSADPPVQQAFF	TGCAGTGCCGACCCCCCGGTACAGCAAGCTTTCTTT
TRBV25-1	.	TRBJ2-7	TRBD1	CASSARKPGQTYEQYF	TGTGCCAGCAGTGCTAGGAAGCCGGGACAGACCTACGAGCAGTACTTC
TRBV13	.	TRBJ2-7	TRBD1	CASSSSGQGFEQYF	TGTGCCAGCAGCTCATCGGGACAGGGGTTCGAGCAGTACTTC
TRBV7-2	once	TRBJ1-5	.	CASSPGGGPGQPQHF	TGTGCCAGCAGCCCGGGGGGAGGCCCAGGTCAGCCCCAGCATTTT
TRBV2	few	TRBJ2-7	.	CASSPTSSGPYEQYF	TGTGCCAGCAGTCCGACAAGTAGCGGCCCCTACGAGCAGTACTTC
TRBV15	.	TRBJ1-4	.	CATSSDSVGSEKLFF	TGTGCCACCAGCAGTGACTCGGTGGGAAGCGAAAAACTGTTTTTT
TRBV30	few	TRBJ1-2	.	CAWNSHLVLGYTF	TGTGCCTGGAACTCCCACTTAGTACTGGGCTACACCTTC
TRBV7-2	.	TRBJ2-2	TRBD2	CASSLSAGMILRELFF	TGTGCCAGCAGCTTGTCAGCGGGGATGATTCTACGGGAGCTGTTTTTT
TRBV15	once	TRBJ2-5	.	CATSSFGYRDQETQYF	TGTGCCACCAGCAGCTTCGGGTACAGGGACCAAGAGACCCAGTACTTC
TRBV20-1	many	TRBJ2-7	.	CSATGTESYEQYF	TGCAGTGCTACCGGGACGGAGAGCTACGAGCAGTACTTC
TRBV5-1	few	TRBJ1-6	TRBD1	CASSFWTGGDSPLHF	TGCGCCAGCAGCTTCTGGACAGGGGGCGATTCACCCCTCCACTTT
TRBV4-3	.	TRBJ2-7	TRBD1	CASSHRTGESFEQYF	TGCGCCAGCAGCCATAGGACAGGGGAATCGTTCGAGCAGTACTTC
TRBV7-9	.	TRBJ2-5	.	CASSSTEGGTQYF	TGTGCCAGCAGCTCCACGGAGGGGGGGACCCAGTACTTC
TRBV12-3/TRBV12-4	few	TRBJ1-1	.	CASTAVGDIQAFF	TGTGCCAGCACGGCGGTCGGGGACATACAAGCTTTCTTT
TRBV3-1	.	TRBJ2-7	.	CASSQEFRGYEQYF	TGTGCCAGCAGCCAGGAGTTCAGGGGATACGAGCAGTACTTC
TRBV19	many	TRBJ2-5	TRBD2	CASSPTSGGLETQYF	TGTGCCAGTAGCCCAACTAGCGGGGGTCTGGAGACCCAGTACTTC
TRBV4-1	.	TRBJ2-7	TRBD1	CASIPIRDRHNEQYF	TGCGCCAGCATTCCTATCCGGGACAGACATAACGAGCAGTACTTC
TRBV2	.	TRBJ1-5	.	CASRRQVPGPQHF	TGTGCCAGCCGTCGACAGGTGCCCGGGCCCCAGCATTTT
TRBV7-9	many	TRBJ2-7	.	CASSQRTIEQYF	TGTGCCAGCAGCCAGAGGACAATCGAGCAGTACTTC
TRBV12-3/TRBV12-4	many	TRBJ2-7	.	CASSPGRAEQYF	TGTGCCAGCAGCCCTGGGCGGGCCGAGCAGTACTTC